This TCR beta chain stems from a study of shared clonotypes between healthy human individuals. Germline CDR1 reads SQVTM; CDR2 reads ANQGSEA. V was shortened by 6 bases and J by 5 bases, with 20 bases between the two germline ends. This CDR3 is 14 amino acids long. CD8 cells regarded as naive lacked CD45RO, were positively chosen for CCR7, and omitted terminally differentiated effector memory CD45RA+ cells. For every subset, genomic DNA was evenly distributed across several immunoSEQ plates. Generated by immunoSEQ multiplex PCR, the TCRdb table keeps only in-frame clones and is missing some. Of over 2,000,000 clones listed, 80% to 95% are singletons.

This receptor was identified in a man aged 18 to 29 in good health. Some clones in this sample may be carry-over from other donors' samples. Material: naive CD8+ T cells from PBMCs. The J gene is TRBJ2-7, the V gene TRBV29-1; no firm D call. The CDR3 DNA reads TGCAGCGTCCGAAGGGCAGGAACCCTAGACGAGCAGTACTTC. Translated, it gives CSVRRAGTLDEQYF.